One sample yielded the 9 T cell receptor beta chains listed below, sequenced in a study of T cells after yellow fever vaccination. TCRdb fed the 5' RACE reads into MiXCR, producing one record per CDR3 protein. The profile covers 70,000 or so distinct CDR3 sequences, with 5% to 6.5% appearing a single time and under 2.5% taken by the ten largest. The specimen comprised CD4+ T cells sorted from PBMCs, sampled roughly 14 days after the first yellow fever vaccination. The receptors come from a man aged 18 to 30 who received the YFV17D yellow fever vaccine.

Ten or more counts support this clonotype. This chain uses TRBV20-1 with TRBJ2-5; D remains unclear. Looked up from germline, CDR1 is DFQATT and CDR2 is SNEGSKA (reference sequence). V was cut by 4 bases and J by 0 bases, with 9 bases left in between. This CDR3 has 13 amino acids. The CDR3 loop is CSATRWYQETQYF. The CDR3 coding sequence is TGCAGTGCTACAAGGTGGTACCAAGAGACCCAGTACTTC.

Ten or more counts support this clonotype. The chain is built from TRBV7-6 and TRBJ1-1, with D possibly TRBD1 on 5 matching bases. This CDR3 contains 13 residues. The germline CDR1 and CDR2 sequences are SGHVS and FNYEAQ. V was trimmed by 4 bases and J by 0 bases, leaving 6 bases between them. The CDR3 sequence: CASSSQVNTEAFF. The CDR3 DNA is TGTGCCAGCAGCTCACAGGTGAACACTGAAGCTTTCTTT.

This clonotype was picked up one time. In this CDR3 the conserved last residue, phenylalanine or tryptophan, is missing, so a read error is likely. V usage is TRBV29-1 and J usage is TRBJ2-5; a possible D gene is TRBD1 (6 bases). Germline loops: CDR1 SQVTM, CDR2 ANQGSEA. The CDR3 covers 12 residues. Trimming left V 4 bases short and J 7 bases short, with 13 bases between. CDR3 nucleotide sequence: TGCAGCGTTGGAGGGACACGGGGGACCCAGTACTTA. Protein sequence: CSVGGTRGTQYL.

This clonotype was detected many times. This sequence joins TRBV7-3 and TRBJ1-6; D is possibly TRBD1 (5 bases). The V end was cut by 3 bases, the J end by 2 bases, with 8 bases between. This CDR3 has 15 residues. Germline V gives CDR1 SGHTA, CDR2 FQGTGA. CDR3: CASSLADTYNSPLHF. The CDR3 bases are TGTGCCAGCAGCTTGGCGGACACCTATAATTCACCCCTCCACTTT.

This clonotype was found many times. The chain joins TRBV7-3 to TRBJ2-7, with 7 bases fitting TRBD2. The V gene end was trimmed by 2 bases and the J gene end by 6 bases; junction bases not matched to a gene: 4. Germline CDR1 reads SGHTA; CDR2 reads FQGTGA. The CDR3 covers 13 residues. The CDR3 bases are TGTGCCAGCAGCTTACGGCGCGGGGGCGAGCAGTACTTC. Translated: CASSLRRGGEQYF.

Ten or more counts support this clonotype. The rearrangement links TRBV5-6 to TRBJ2-1; TRBD2 is a possible D gene (7 bases). Trimming pared 0 bases from V and 0 bases from J, leaving 19 bases between. Germline CDR1 and CDR2: SGHDT and YYEEEE. The CDR3 is 19 amino acids. The CDR3 reads CASSLAGGLFTSSYNEQFF. DNA for the CDR3: TGTGCCAGCAGCTTGGCGGGGGGCCTCTTTACTAGCTCCTACAATGAGCAGTTCTTC.

This clonotype has at least ten counts. The chain is built from TRBV5-1 and TRBJ1-5; D possibly corresponds to TRBD1 (6 bases). V lost 0 bases, J lost 3 bases, and 7 bases lay in between. Germline CDR1 reads SGHRS; CDR2 reads YFSETQ. This CDR3 is built from 14 residues. CDR3 nucleotides: TGCGCCAGCAGCTTGGCAGGGGACAATCAGCCCCAGCATTTT. It codes for CASSLAGDNQPQHF. Together with reference TRBV5-1 and TRBJ1-5, the CDR3 gives the full variable domain: KAGVTQTPRYLIKTRGQQVTLSCSPISGHRSVSWYQQTPGQGLQFLFEYFSETQRNKGNFPGRFSGRQFSNSRSEMNVSTLELGDSALYLCASSLAGDNQPQHFGDGTRLSIL.

This clonotype showed up many times. The junction departs from germline at one end; a sequencing error may be responsible. V usage is TRBV7-9 and J usage is TRBJ2-7; no reliable D call. CDR3 size: 12 residues. The V gene's germline CDR1 is SEHNR and CDR2 FQNEAQ (reference sequence). CDR3 nucleotides: TGTGCCAGCAGCCCCGGGCCTGCGCACCAGTGCTTC. Protein: CASSPGPAHQCF.

This clonotype was recorded at least ten times. The chain recombines TRBV7-2 with TRBJ1-2, with D uncertain. Germline V CDR1 and CDR2: SGHTA, FQGNSA. The V end lost 5 bases, the J end lost 6 bases, and 10 bases lay between the germline ends. The CDR3 contains 12 residues. The CDR3: CASSPYLDGYTF. CDR3 nucleotide sequence: TGTGCCAGCAGCCCATACTTGGATGGCTACACCTTC.